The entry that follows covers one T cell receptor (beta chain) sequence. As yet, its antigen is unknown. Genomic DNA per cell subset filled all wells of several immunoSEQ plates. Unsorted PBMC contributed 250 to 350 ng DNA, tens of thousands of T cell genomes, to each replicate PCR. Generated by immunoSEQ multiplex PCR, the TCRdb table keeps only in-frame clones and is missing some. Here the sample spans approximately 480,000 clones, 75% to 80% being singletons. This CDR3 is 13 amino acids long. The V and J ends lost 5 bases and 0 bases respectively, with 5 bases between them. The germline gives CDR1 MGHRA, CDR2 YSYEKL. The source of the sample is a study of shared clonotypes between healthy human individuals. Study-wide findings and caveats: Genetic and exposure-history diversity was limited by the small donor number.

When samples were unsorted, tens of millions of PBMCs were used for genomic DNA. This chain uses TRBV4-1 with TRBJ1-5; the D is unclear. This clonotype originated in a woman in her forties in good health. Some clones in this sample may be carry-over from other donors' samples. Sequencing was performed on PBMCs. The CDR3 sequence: CASSSNSNQPQHF. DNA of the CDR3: TGCGCCAGCAGCTCCAATAGCAATCAGCCCCAGCATTTT.